The present entry profiles one TCR beta chain with its context. This record belongs to a study of OX40 agonist ivuxolimab in advanced cancers. The CDR3 covers 17 residues. Germline V gene lookup returns CDR1 ENHRY and CDR2 SYGVKD. Losses at the gene ends were 2 bases for V and 7 bases for J; bases not matched to a gene: 10. Here immunoSEQ multiplex PCR was the method, and the copy in TCRdb shows in-frame clones only, minus some. The sample lists under 70,000 clones, 86% seen once, with roughly 13% in the top ten. This sequence was found in an adult with an advanced solid tumor such as melanoma, head and neck, liver or kidney cancer. The input for sequencing was CD4+ or CD8+ T cells sorted from blood, taken in a trial of the OX40 agonist ivuxolimab. The rearrangement joins TRBV10-3 to TRBJ1-4; TRBD1 matches 10 bases. The CDR3 coding sequence is TGTGCCATCAGTGAGACCCGACAGGGGGCAAGAAGTGAAAAACTGTTTTTT. Translation: CAISETRQGARSEKLFF.